The text below deals with one TCR beta chain. This clone's antigen is unknown. The sample holds no much larger clone one base away, and base qualities are not on file. The CDR3 goes from the cysteine to the phenylalanine over 15 residues. Left in the record is the CDR3 DNA by itself, 45 bases read in frame from the first base. V and J are trimmed by 3 bases and 10 bases, and the gene matches miss 11 bases of the junction. CDR1 and CDR2, per the germline V gene, are SGHRS and YFSETQ. This sample was included in a study of blood T cell repertoires in COVID-19 (TCRdb year 2020). Study-level background: The collaborator samples originated in the United States, Italy and Spain and spanned the acute and convalescent phases of COVID-19. HLA class I and class II types, where available, came from metadata supplied by the sample provider rather than from assay-based typing. The repertoires were made available in a free public database intended to serve as a resource for research on the immune response to SARS-CoV-2. The sample metadata nearly always contained a de-identified subject ID, COVID-19 status, age in years and sex. The dataset comprised deeply sampled blood TCRbeta repertoires from subjects exposed to, actively infected with, or recovered from COVID-19. The material from the prospective study consisted of cDNA or gDNA derived from T cells, B-cell-depleted T cells, or PBMCs. Samples were obtained from the ongoing ImmuneRACE study (first 160 participants) and from over 1,000 subjects provided by 6 global collaborators. Paper-wide results and their limitations: How much clinical and demographic metadata was included differed by source and by participant, and the metadata was provided uncurated.

The immunoSEQ Assay, a bias-controlled multiplex PCR, was used to amplify TCRbeta CDR3 regions from genomic DNA. In the original analysis: The number of nucleated cells in each sample was estimated by amplification of reference gene primers within the assay. Sequence reads were collapsed and filtered to measure the absolute abundance of every unique TCRbeta CDR3 rearrangement. For each sample, productive Simpson clonality was calculated as the square root of Simpson's diversity index over productive rearrangements. TCRdb carries this immuneACCESS record with in-frame sequences only. Its versions omit some clonotypes, under half of them owing to an unresolved V gene in the studies checked, with the rest unexplained. The V and J calls and clone size were taken over from that table, and D and trimming were inferred from the DNA. For this sample there are about 210,000 clones; around 81% appear just once. The top ten clonotypes cover over 7% of the sample.

Whole blood was collected in K2EDTA tubes by collaborating institutions according to the institutions' own protocols. For TCRbeta analysis, collaborator samples were shipped as frozen whole blood, as isolated PBMCs, or as DNA extracted from either sample type. Sequences were obtained from peripheral blood. The sequence was collected from a woman between 65 and 79 years old with acute or convalescent COVID-19. The V gene is TRBV5-1 and the J gene is TRBJ2-1; a stretch of 9 junction bases matches TRBD1. The CDR3 in this case is CASSSTGGPYWEQFF. Here is the DNA: TGCGCCAGCAGCTCAACAGGGGGCCCCTATTGGGAGCAGTTCTTC.